The 21 T cell receptor beta chains listed next were all sequenced from one sample in a study of response to subunit inactivated influenza vaccine. TCRdb reprocessed the RT-PCR reads via MiXCR and lists one record per CDR3 protein. The sample yields hundreds of thousands of distinct CDR3 sequences, 25% seen once. The sequencing here drew on CD4+ T cells sorted from PBMCs, taken roughly 5 days after vaccination. The receptor source for this set is a man aged 50 to 60 who received an inactivated influenza vaccine.

This clonotype was detected a few times. The chain is built from TRBV10-3 and TRBJ2-3; 8 nucleotides match TRBD2. The V and J ends lost 6 bases and 1 base, in that order; junction bases with no gene match: 9. Germline V gene data show CDR1 as ENHRY and CDR2 as SYGVKD. The CDR3 spans 16 residues. The CDR3 reads CAISLEVREGTDTQYF. CDR3 DNA: TGTGCCATCAGCCTGGAGGTGCGGGAGGGCACAGATACGCAGTATTTT.

This chain links TRBV20-1 with TRBJ1-5; D gene ambiguous. Trimming took 0 bases from V and 6 from J, leaving 18 bases between them. The germline CDR1 and CDR2 sequences are DFQATT and SNEGSKA (reference sequence). This CDR3 spans 16 amino acids. CDR3 nucleotide sequence: TGCAGTGCTAGAGAGGAGTCGGGGTTTCAGCGTCAGCCCCAGCATTTT. It yields the protein CSAREESGFQRQPQHF.

In this sample, this clonotype turned up a few times. V usage is TRBV20-1 and J usage is TRBJ1-2; D is unclear. Germline CDR1 reads DFQATT; CDR2 reads SNEGSKA (reference sequence). This CDR3 has 12 amino acids. The germline V and J ends were trimmed by 1 base and 2 bases, with 5 bases remaining between them. The CDR3 is CSARAQNYGYTF. The CDR3 nucleotides read TGCAGTGCTAGAGCACAGAACTATGGCTACACCTTC.

This clonotype was recorded only once. The chain is built from TRBV3-1 and TRBJ1-1; D is perhaps TRBD1 (5 bases). The CDR3 is made up of 14 amino acids. Germline-derived CDR1 and CDR2 are LGHDT and YNNKEL (reference sequence). V lost 1 base and J lost 5, with 11 bases in between. CDR3 DNA sequence: TGTGCCAGCAGCCAAGGAAGGGGCTGGACTGAAGCTTTCTTT. Translation gives CASSQGRGWTEAFF.

The gene calls are TRBV28 and TRBJ2-7; D perhaps matches TRBD2 (6 bases). There are 15 residues in the CDR3. Per germline, CDR1 MDHEN and CDR2 SYDVKM. Trimming stripped 7 bases from V and 3 bases from J, with 19 bases between. In DNA, the CDR3 is TGTGCCAGCAACTCTCCCGGGGGTATCGACTACGAGCAGTACTTC. Its translation is CASNSPGGIDYEQYF.

This CDR3 is CASSTWTGINTEAFF. The CDR3 DNA reads as TGTGCCAGCAGCACATGGACAGGTATAAACACTGAAGCTTTCTTT. J is TRBJ1-1 and V is TRBV11-1, with TRBD1 identical over 7 bases. Germline assignment: CDR1 SGHAT and CDR2 FQDESV (reference sequence). With V trimmed by 5 bases and J by 2 bases, 8 bases remained unmatched. This CDR3 is 15 amino acids long.

V usage is TRBV29-1 and J usage is TRBJ2-1; 10 bases are shared with TRBD2. The CDR3 spans 19 residues. Trimming cost V 2 bases and J 0 bases; bases outside gene matches: 13. Germline-derived CDR1 and CDR2 are SQVTM and ANQGSEA. The CDR3 coding sequence is TGCAGCGTTGAACCGTTTGGTAGCGGGGGGCCTTTCTCCTACAATGAGCAGTTCTTC. Translating gives CSVEPFGSGGPFSYNEQFF.

The chain links TRBV20-1 to TRBJ2-5; perhaps TRBD2 as D (6 bases). Trimming took 8 bases from V and 3 from J, leaving 19 bases between them. The CDR3 has 14 amino acids. The germline gives CDR1 DFQATT, CDR2 SNEGSKA (reference sequence). The chain's CDR3 is CSPLTVGEEETQYF. The DNA of the CDR3 is TGCAGTCCTCTGACGGTAGGGGAGGAAGAGACCCAGTACTTC.

The genes are TRBV20-1 and TRBJ2-5; D is perhaps TRBD2 (7 bases). Germline lookup yields CDR1 DFQATT and CDR2 SNEGSKA (reference sequence). Trimming shortened V by 3 bases and J by 3 bases, and 11 bases separated the two germline ends. This CDR3 has 13 amino acids. The CDR3 loop reads CSARGGAKETQYF. CDR3 in DNA: TGCAGTGCTAGGGGGGGGGCAAAAGAGACCCAGTACTTC.

This clonotype has ten or more counts. The rearrangement joins TRBV27 to TRBJ2-7, with TRBD1 matching over 11 bases. From germline, CDR1 is MNHEY and CDR2 SMNVEV (reference sequence). The CDR3 totals 14 residues. The trim removed 10 bases at V and 2 bases at J, leaving 7 bases unmatched. CDR3 protein: CATRGGQGAYEQYF. CDR3 nucleotides: TGTGCCACCCGAGGGGGACAGGGGGCCTACGAGCAGTACTTC.

This clonotype appeared once. One end of the junction does not line up with germline, which may come from a read error. This chain uses TRBV6-2 or TRBV6-3 with TRBJ2-7; 8 bases match TRBD2. Germline V gives CDR1 MNHEY, CDR2 SVGEGT. This CDR3 is 15 amino acids long. DNA for the CDR3: TGTGCCAGCAGTTCCGGACTAGCTGGAAGAGACGATCAGTACTTC. This translates into CASSSGLAGRDDQYF.

A few counts support this clonotype. V and J are TRBV9 and TRBJ1-3; D gene unclear. The germline V and J ends were trimmed by 4 bases and 4 bases, with 3 bases remaining between them. Germline V gene sequence: CDR1 SGDLS, CDR2 YYNGEE. This CDR3 comprises 11 residues. The CDR3 sequence: CASSKGNTIYF. The CDR3 region has the DNA TGTGCCAGCAGCAAAGGAAACACCATATATTTT. Complete variable domain (other parts from reference TRBV9 and TRBJ1-3): DSGVTQTPKHLITATGQRVTLRCSPRSGDLSVYWYQQSLDQGLQFLIQYYNGEERAKGNILERFSAQQFPDLHSELNLSSLELGDSALYFCASSKGNTIYFGEGSWLTVV.

The genes are TRBV6-1 and TRBJ2-7; maybe TRBD1 (5 bases). This CDR3 has 14 amino acids. Germline assignment: CDR1 MNHNS and CDR2 SASEGT. The ends were cut back, 7 bases at V and 6 bases at J, with 19 bases in the middle. The chain's CDR3 is CASTPLWGQTEQYF. Written as DNA, the CDR3 is TGTGCCAGCACTCCGCTCTGGGGCCAGACCGAGCAGTACTTC.

The chain links TRBV7-2 to TRBJ1-3; 7 bases agree with TRBD1. Losses at the gene ends were 4 bases for V and 13 bases for J; bases not matched to a gene: 13. This CDR3 has 14 amino acids. The germline gives CDR1 SGHTA, CDR2 FQGNSA. The CDR3 reads CASSSNRRTGSIYF. In DNA, the CDR3 is TGTGCCAGCAGCTCAAATCGGCGGACAGGATCGATATATTTT.

This clonotype was recorded a few times. This sequence joins TRBV6-1 and TRBJ2-7; 8 nucleotides agree with TRBD2. The CDR3 contains 15 residues. Looked up from germline, CDR1 is MNHNS and CDR2 is SASEGT. V trimming: 8 bases; J trimming: 2 bases; junction bases outside the gene matches: 11. CDR3 in amino acids: CASAREAGVPYEQYF. The CDR3 DNA reads as TGTGCCAGCGCCCGGGAAGCGGGAGTCCCCTACGAGCAGTACTTC.

The V and J genes are TRBV21-1 and TRBJ2-5; TRBD2, the table's D call, lacks a check against the DNA. TRBV21-1 is labeled a pseudogene. This CDR3 has 17 amino acids. The CDR3 loop is CASTQTGLTREKETQYF. DNA for the CDR3: TGTGCCAGCACCCAGACGGGACTGACGCGGGAGAAAGAGACCCAGTACTTC.

J is TRBJ1-2 and V is TRBV5-1; D is undetermined. V gave up 4 bases and J gave up 4 bases, with 14 bases separating them. Germline lookup yields CDR1 SGHRS and CDR2 YFSETQ. CDR3 length equals 14 residues. CDR3 loop: CASSPTKGSYGYTF. The CDR3 coding sequence is TGCGCCAGCAGCCCCACAAAGGGCAGCTATGGCTACACCTTC.

The rearrangement uses TRBV10-3 and TRBJ2-6; D is perhaps TRBD2 (5 bases). The CDR3 spans 16 residues. From germline, CDR1 is ENHRY and CDR2 SYGVKD. The germline V and J ends were trimmed by 0 bases and 4 bases, with 10 bases remaining between them. The CDR3 is CAISESEGRGANVLTF. As DNA, the CDR3 is TGTGCCATCAGTGAGTCTGAGGGTCGGGGGGCCAACGTCCTGACTTTC.

The rearrangement links TRBV20-1 to TRBJ1-3; D unresolved. Trimming pared 1 base from V and 2 bases from J, leaving 3 bases between. Looked up from germline, CDR1 is DFQATT and CDR2 is SNEGSKA (reference sequence). The CDR3 is made up of 12 amino acids. CDR3: CSARGAGNTIYF. As DNA, the CDR3 is TGCAGTGCTAGAGGGGCTGGAAACACCATATATTTT.

The chain carries TRBV20-1 and TRBJ2-7; D is uncertain. This CDR3 comprises 11 residues. The V end was cut by 2 bases, the J end by 6 bases, with 8 bases between. Germline V gene sequence: CDR1 DFQATT, CDR2 SNEGSKA (reference sequence). In DNA, the CDR3 is TGCAGTGCTAGAAAGCGCGTCGAGCAGTACTTC. It specifies CSARKRVEQYF.

On this clonotype itself: Sequence at one end of the junction differs from germline and may be a read error. This chain links TRBV5-6 with TRBJ2-7; no clear D. Germline loops: CDR1 SGHDT, CDR2 YYEEEE. This CDR3 contains 13 residues. Here the CDR3 reads CAISPGLLCEQYF. CDR3 nucleotides: TGTGCCATCAGCCCCGGGCTCCTCTGCGAGCAGTACTTC. The entire variable domain, with the rest obtained from reference TRBV5-6 and TRBJ2-7, is as follows: DAGVTQSPTHLIKTRGQQVTLRCSPKSGHDTVSWYQQALGQGPQFIFQYYEEEERQRGNFPDRFSGHQFPNYSSELNVNALLLGDSALYLCAISPGLLCEQYFGPGTRLTVT.